This entry concerns a single TCR beta chain. The antigen is not known. One entry per CDR3 protein, called by TCRdb with MiXCR from the reads. Among under 300,000 distinct CDR3 sequences listed, about a sixth were seen once. This specimen belongs to a study of T cell repertoires in cytomegalovirus infection. At the level of the study: In public TCR beta signatures, there were indications of both CMV infection and matching HLA type.

Notes on the study in general: Based on cumulative public TCR beta family frequency, carriers of CMV plus the relevant HLA were identified. HLA-C-restricted TCR beta clonotypes specific for CMV led the ex vivo response.

V dropped 10 bases and J dropped 2; count of bases not matched to a gene: 7. Germline CDR1 SEHNR, CDR2 FQNEAQ (reference sequence). The CDR3 extends over 13 amino acids. This chain joins TRBV7-9 and TRBJ2-7; TRBD1 aligns across 8 bases. Sequencing was performed on CD8+ T cells from PBMCs. The receptor was derived from a human donor in good health (CMV status not recorded). Some clones in this sample may be carry-over from other donors' samples. The CDR3 DNA is TGTGCCACTTACAGGGGGGACACCTACGAGCAGTACTTC. Translating gives CATYRGDTYEQYF.